The sequence of this T cell receptor (beta chain) was determined in a study of blood T cells in healthy people across ages. Study results and caveats: Any conclusive comparison of naive versus antigen-experienced cells was prevented by using unsorted PBMCs.

PCR was performed a second time for 7 to 11 cycles using a sample-barcoded 5' primer and a J-beta primer mix. Each CDR3 protein gets one entry after TCRdb re-called the 5' RACE reads with MiXCR. The table includes approximately 800,000 distinct CDR3 sequences, roughly 25% detected once. Remarks on this clonotype: Its target is unknown.

The CDR3 consists of 13 residues. Germline CDR1 and CDR2: LGHNA and YSLEER. The same sample was also studied in work on T cells of mothers and their children. That work contributes: Every mother produced more than 10 million TCR beta CDR3 reads, whereas every child provided 3 million to 3.5 million.

Sequences were obtained from blood. The V call is TRBV4-3, the J call TRBJ2-1; no definite D call. This clonotype was sampled from a boy between 10 and 17 years old in good health. The CDR3 here is CPLRTRSYNEQFF. The CDR3 coding sequence is TGCCCACTGAGGACCCGCTCCTACAATGAGCAGTTCTTC.